These 7 T cell receptor beta chains came from one sample sequenced in a study of CD8 T cells in ankylosing spondylitis. TCRdb recomputed calls from the 5' RACE reads with MiXCR, one row per CDR3 protein. The sample contains roughly 240,000 distinct CDR3 sequences, 7% to 10% of which appear only once. The sequenced sample consisted of blood, either unsorted or a sorted T cell fraction (not recorded which). The receptors shown here come from a female donor with ankylosing spondylitis or in good health (not recorded which).

This chain joins TRBV29-1 and TRBJ1-2; no firm D call. V dropped 4 bases and J dropped 10 bases, with 13 bases sitting between them. The CDR3 covers 11 residues. From germline, CDR1 is SQVTM and CDR2 ANQGSEA. CDR3 sequence: CSVATGGAYTF. The DNA for the CDR3 is TGCAGCGTTGCAACGGGAGGCGCCTACACCTTC.

Many counts were recorded for this clonotype. V gene TRBV6-1 combines with J gene TRBJ1-4; 9 bases fit TRBD1. Trimming took 5 bases from V and 8 from J; bases not matched to a gene: 6. The CDR3 length is 14 residues. The germline gives CDR1 MNHNS, CDR2 SASEGT. CDR3 residues: CASSPLTGGEKLFF. Written as DNA, the CDR3 is TGTGCCAGCAGTCCTCTTACAGGGGGCGAAAAACTGTTTTTT.

This clonotype occurred once. The chain is built from TRBV11-2 and TRBJ2-1, with 8 nucleotides matching TRBD2. CDR1 and CDR2 from the germline V gene are SGHAT and FQNNGV. Losses at the gene ends were 5 bases for V and 7 bases for J; bases not matched to a gene: 10. The CDR3 runs to 15 residues. The CDR3 sequence is CASSPHGGDWNEQFF. The CDR3 coding sequence is TGTGCCAGCAGCCCCCACGGGGGGGATTGGAATGAGCAGTTCTTC. Together with reference TRBV11-2 and TRBJ2-1, the CDR3 gives the full variable domain: EAGVAQSPRYKIIEKRQSVAFWCNPISGHATLYWYQQILGQGPKLLIQFQNNGVVDDSQLPKDRFSAERLKGVDSTLKIQPAKLEDSAVYLCASSPHGGDWNEQFFGPGTRLTVL.

This clonotype has at least ten counts. The rearrangement uses TRBV7-3 and TRBJ2-5; TRBD2 matches 13 bases. J was trimmed by 5 bases and V by 5 bases; bases with no gene match: 5. Germline loops: CDR1 SGHTA, CDR2 FQGTGA. The CDR3 totals 15 residues. The CDR3 sequence: CASSPGLAGLETQYF. The DNA for the CDR3 is TGTGCCAGCAGCCCGGGACTAGCGGGATTGGAGACCCAGTACTTC.

This chain uses TRBV10-3 with TRBJ2-1; the D gene is possibly TRBD2 (5 bases). Germline V gene data show CDR1 as ENHRY and CDR2 as SYGVKD. This CDR3 contains 13 residues. V was cut by 4 bases and J by 10 bases, with 14 bases left in between. The CDR3 DNA is TGTGCCATCAGTGGGACTGCCGATGGGGAGCAGTTCTTC. Translating gives CAISGTADGEQFF.

This clonotype was seen at least ten times. This chain links TRBV25-1 with TRBJ2-7; D tentatively reads TRBD1 or TRBD2 (7 bases each). This CDR3 contains 16 residues. CDR1 and CDR2 (germline): MGHDK, SYGVNS. V was pared by 4 bases and J by 0 bases, with 16 bases between. The CDR3, as DNA: TGTGCCAGCAGTGGAGCGGGACAGACCAACTCCTACGAGCAGTACTTC. Its protein product is CASSGAGQTNSYEQYF.

At least ten counts were recorded for this clonotype. The chain is built from TRBV28 and TRBJ1-1, with 7 bases identical to TRBD1. The CDR3 length is 14 residues. J was trimmed by 9 bases and V by 6 bases; bases with no gene match: 13. The germline V gene encodes CDR1 MDHEN and CDR2 SYDVKM. As DNA, the CDR3 is TGTGCCAGCAGCAACCCAGGGACAGCTGGAAAAGCTTTCTTT. Protein product: CASSNPGTAGKAFF.